This paragraph covers one T cell receptor (beta chain) sequence. Looked up from germline, CDR1 is MNHEY and CDR2 is SMNVEV (reference sequence). V was clipped by 8 bases and J by 7 bases, with 11 bases between them. The CDR3 totals 12 residues. This entry belongs to a study of human T cells and chemical hapten exposure. About the research overall: Upper inner arm skin measuring approximately 2 cm by approximately 2 cm received 2% DPC for sensitization.

Specified time point: patch test 1, 2 weeks after DPC sensitization. Documented treatment: therapeutic diphenylcyclopropenone sensitization with weekly scalp DPC. Non-pregnant alopecia patients aged 18 to 70, suitable for DPC therapy. Individual cDNA molecules each carried unique molecular identifiers attached by the library. TCRdb reanalysed the RACE reads using MiXCR and keeps one entry per CDR3 protein. The table shows fewer than 500,000 distinct CDR3 sequences, with more than 4.5% occurring only once. Sequenced here: whole blood, sampled in connection with sensitization to the hapten diphenylcyclopropenone (DPC). The V gene is TRBV27, the J gene TRBJ2-2, with D perhaps TRBD1 or TRBD2 (5 bases each). The TCR was taken from a woman between 50 and 59 years old with alopecia areata. Some clones in this sample may be carry-over from other donors' samples. CDR3 in DNA: TGTGCCAGCTCGGGGCCGGGCGGGGAGCTGTTTTTT. Protein: CASSGPGGELFF.